This T cell receptor beta chain was documented in a study of cytomegalovirus exposure and HLA in healthy donors. In its sample, this clone was seen once. Its antigen is not identified. Study conclusions and caveats: No immune exposure information besides CMV serostatus was available. TCR beta chains numbering more than 150 were designated cytomegalovirus-associated.

The PCR used 60 Vbeta and 13 Jbeta primers. The repertoire was sequenced with immunoSEQ multiplex PCR; TCRdb's copy has only in-frame clones and lacks some. Seen here are around 200,000 clones, roughly 91% observed once, and the top ten hold 0.95% to 1.1%. Germline loops: CDR1 SGHDN, CDR2 FVKESK. Trimming cost V 0 bases and J 4 bases, with 4 bases left between them. The CDR3 contains 12 residues. Sequencing was performed on PBMCs. This chain joins TRBV14 and TRBJ2-7; D ambiguous. The TCR sequence derives from a woman aged 18-29 years in good health and CMV-seronegative. This CDR3 reads CASSQDGYEQYF. CDR3 nucleotides: TGTGCCAGCAGCCAAGACGGGTACGAGCAGTACTTC.